This T cell receptor (beta chain) was recorded in a study of Ad26.COV2.S vaccination and SARS-CoV-2 variants. Study findings and constraints: Total T cell responses may have been underestimated by the TCR breadth and depth analyses. People given the vaccine had a wider spike-specific TCR breadth than placebo recipients did.

Specified treatment: about 20 received Ad26.COV2.S at low or high dose, single or two shots; about 5 received placebo; per-sample allocation not given. Collection of samples fell on day 63 after the first vaccine or placebo injection. In Boston, an adult donor aged 18-55 years took part. This clone was observed a few times. Its antigen is unknown. Germline V gives CDR1 MNHEY, CDR2 SVGAGI. The junction had 10 bases not matched to a gene; V was cut back by 5 bases and J by 4 bases. The CDR3 runs to 15 residues. Method: immunoSEQ multiplex PCR; TCRdb's copy keeps in-frame clones and lacks some. The data contain around 450,000 clones, roughly 87% of them seen just once; the ten biggest clones take up about 2.5%.

This chain uses TRBV6-5 with TRBJ1-1; 7 bases map to TRBD1. Source: peripheral blood, taken in a trial of Ad26.COV2.S vaccine versus placebo. This clonotype originated in a person between 18 and 65 years old who received the Ad26.COV2.S COVID-19 vaccine or a placebo. The CDR3: CASSLRQGGVTEAFF. The CDR3 bases are TGTGCCAGCAGTCTCCGACAGGGTGGTGTCACTGAAGCTTTCTTT.